These 20 T cell receptor beta chains originate from one sample sequenced in a study of memory CD4+ T cells and cytomegalovirus serostatus. Sequencing used immunoSEQ multiplex PCR; TCRdb keeps in-frame clones, though not all of them. The profile shows about 56,000 clones, about four fifths of them singletons. Single viable CD3+CD4+CD8-CD45RO+ cells were sorted as the memory CD4+ T cells. The sequencing sample was made of memory CD4+ T cells from blood. These receptors were taken from an adult in good health and CMV-seronegative.

The V and J genes are TRBV5-6 and TRBJ2-7; D remains unclear. The CDR3 covers 13 residues. Germline lookup yields CDR1 SGHDT and CDR2 YYEEEE. V was trimmed by 1 base and J by 2 bases, leaving 7 bases between them. CDR3 loop: CASSLIAAYEQYF. The CDR3 DNA follows: TGTGCCAGCAGCTTGATCGCGGCCTACGAGCAGTACTTC.

This clone was counted only a few times. The chain links TRBV7-3 to TRBJ2-2, with TRBD1 identical over 9 bases. The germline V gene encodes CDR1 SGHTA and CDR2 FQGTGA. The trim removed 5 bases at V and 5 bases at J, leaving 9 bases unmatched. CDR3 length: 16 amino acids. CDR3 protein: CASSPDRGIGTGELFF. The DNA for the CDR3 is TGTGCCAGCAGCCCGGACAGGGGTATTGGTACCGGGGAGCTGTTTTTT.

This rearrangement joins TRBV5-8 to TRBJ2-3; D is ambiguous. CDR1 and CDR2 (germline): SGHTS, YDEGEE. The CDR3 sequence is 16 residues long. Deletions cut 1 base from V and 2 bases from J, with 14 bases between. The CDR3 DNA follows: TGTGCCAGCAGCTTGCACACCGCTATAGACACAGATACGCAGTATTTT. Its translation is CASSLHTAIDTDTQYF.

This sequence joins TRBV5-1 and TRBJ1-6; 7 bases fit TRBD1. V shed 0 bases and J 9 bases; nucleotides not matched to a gene: 6. The CDR3 is made up of 15 amino acids. CDR1 is SGHRS, CDR2 YFSETQ, per germline. In nucleotides, the CDR3 is TGCGCCAGCAGCTTGGTAACAGGGGCGAGTTCACCCCTCCACTTT. Amino acids: CASSLVTGASSPLHF.

This chain connects TRBV5-1 to TRBJ1-5; D is uncertain. There are 14 residues in the CDR3. Germline CDR1 SGHRS, CDR2 YFSETQ. V lost 0 bases and J lost 7, with 11 bases in between. CDR3 loop: CASSLEGTSQPQHF. The CDR3 DNA is TGCGCCAGCAGCTTGGAGGGTACCAGCCAGCCCCAGCATTTT.

This clone was seen a single time. V gene TRBV2 combines with J gene TRBJ2-1; 7 nucleotides line up with TRBD1. CDR1 and CDR2 (germline): SNHLY, FYNNEI. V was clipped by 6 bases and J by 8 bases; unmatched bases: 4. The CDR3 loop spans 12 amino acids. CDR3: CASRRGGDEQFF. The CDR3 DNA follows: TGTGCCAGCAGAAGAGGGGGCGATGAGCAGTTCTTC.

Concerning this clone itself: The junction differs from germline at one of its ends, possibly a read error. The J gene is TRBJ2-5, the V gene TRBV30, with 10 nucleotides matching TRBD1. The J call is uncertain, as TRBJ2-7 better fits the DNA end. This CDR3 has 11 amino acids. The germline V gene has CDR1 GTSNPN and CDR2 SVGIG (reference sequence). This CDR3 reads CAGRTGGEQYF. CDR3 in DNA: TGTGCCGGGAGGACAGGGGGCGAGCAGTACTTC.

V is TRBV7-9 and J is TRBJ1-6, with D perhaps TRBD1 (6 bases). Per the germline V gene, CDR1 is SEHNR and CDR2 is FQNEAQ (reference sequence). The CDR3 consists of 14 residues. V lost 5 bases, J lost 8 bases, and 13 bases lay in between. CDR3 in amino acids: CASSPDSSHSPLHF. The DNA of the CDR3 is TGTGCCAGCAGCCCGGACAGCTCACATTCACCCCTCCACTTT.

There are a few counts of this clone. The chain joins TRBV4-2 to TRBJ2-7, with D perhaps matching TRBD1 (7 bases). V was trimmed by 4 bases and J by 5 bases, leaving 18 bases between them. Germline loops: CDR1 LGHNA, CDR2 YNFKEQ. The length of the CDR3 is 15 residues. CDR3 nucleotides: TGTGCCAGCAGCCCGACATCCGCAGGGGGGAACGAGCAGTACTTC. Residues: CASSPTSAGGNEQYF.

This clone was detected a few times. The chain recombines TRBV19 with TRBJ1-2; D remains ambiguous. Looked up from germline, CDR1 is LNHDA and CDR2 is SQIVND (reference sequence). The CDR3 has 15 residues. Trimming took 6 bases from V and 2 from J, leaving 16 bases between them. The CDR3 reads CASRPYAAANYGYTF. The CDR3 region has the DNA TGTGCCAGTAGACCCTATGCCGCGGCCAACTATGGCTACACCTTC. The full variable domain, in which reference TRBV19 and TRBJ1-2 provide the parts outside the CDR3, is DGGITQSPKYLFRKEGQNVTLSCEQNLNHDAMYWYRQDPGQGLRLIYYSQIVNDFQKGDIAEGYSVSREKKESFPLTVTSAQKNPTAFYLCASRPYAAANYGYTFGSGTRLTVV.

The CDR3 loop is CASSLNRGRTEAFF. CDR3 nucleotide sequence: TGTGCCAGCAGCTTAAACAGGGGGCGGACTGAAGCTTTCTTT. The chain uses TRBV5-6 and TRBJ1-1, with 9 bases lining up with TRBD1. V was clipped by 2 bases and J by 5 bases; unmatched bases: 4. Germline V lookup: CDR1 SGHDT, CDR2 YYEEEE. The length of the CDR3 is 14 residues.

This chain joins TRBV5-4 and TRBJ1-2; no clear D gene. V shed 0 bases and J shed 5 bases, with 8 bases lying between them. The CDR3 has 13 amino acids. Germline CDR1 is SGHNT and CDR2 is YYREEE (reference sequence). For the CDR3, the DNA is TGTGCCAGCAGCTTGGAAGAAGGGTATGGCTACACCTTC. Its protein product is CASSLEEGYGYTF. The variable domain in full, with the rest retrieved from reference TRBV5-4 and TRBJ1-2, is ETGVTQSPTHLIKTRGQQVTLRCSSQSGHNTVSWYQQALGQGPQFIFQYYREEENGRGNFPPRFSGLQFPNYSSELNVNALELDDSALYLCASSLEEGYGYTFGSGTRLTVV.

The rearrangement uses TRBV7-2 and TRBJ1-1; tentative D call: TRBD1 (6 bases). The CDR3 is 14 amino acids. Trimming took off 6 bases at V and 2 bases at J, with 13 bases between the two ends. Germline-derived CDR1 and CDR2 are SGHTA and FQGNSA. CDR3 sequence: CASRLRGKNTEAFF. DNA for the CDR3: TGTGCCAGCAGACTCAGGGGAAAAAACACTGAAGCTTTCTTT.

V is TRBV18 and J is TRBJ2-7, with a weak D call TRBD1 (6 bases). The V and J ends lost 3 bases and 6 bases respectively, with 15 bases between them. The CDR3 sequence is 14 residues long. From germline, CDR1 is KGHSH and CDR2 LQKENI. The CDR3 spells CASSPVRRGFEQYF. The CDR3 DNA follows: TGTGCCAGCTCACCGGTTCGCAGGGGTTTCGAGCAGTACTTC.

There are a few counts of this clone. The gene calls are TRBV9 and TRBJ1-1, with D hard to call. This CDR3 region has 13 residues. Germline-derived CDR1 and CDR2 are SGDLS and YYNGEE. V was pared by 2 bases and J by 0 bases, with 5 bases between. The CDR3 region has the DNA TGTGCCAGCAGCGTGGATATGAACACTGAAGCTTTCTTT. It codes for CASSVDMNTEAFF.

This clone came up a few times. V and J are TRBV3-2 and TRBJ1-2. TRBV3-2 is a known pseudogene. The CDR3 covers 9 residues. The CDR3 is CATANGYTF. In DNA, the CDR3 is TGTGCCACCGCGAATGGCTACACCTTC.

The rearrangement joins TRBV11-3 to TRBJ2-5; possible D gene TRBD1, 5 bases. V was shortened by 1 base and J by 2 bases, with 8 bases between the two germline ends. CDR1 and CDR2 (germline): SGHNT, YENEEA. CDR3 length equals 14 residues. Here the CDR3 reads CASSLGGGQETQYF. CDR3 nucleotide sequence: TGTGCCAGCAGCTTAGGGGGCGGTCAAGAGACCCAGTACTTC.

The V and J genes are TRBV7-2 and TRBJ1-2, with D tentatively TRBD1 (5 bases). The CDR3 spans 14 residues. Trimming cost V 6 bases and J 4 bases, with 15 bases left between them. Germline V gene data show CDR1 as SGHTA and CDR2 as FQGNSA. The CDR3: CASSASGGFYGYTF. The CDR3 DNA follows: TGTGCCAGCAGTGCCTCGGGGGGGTTCTATGGCTACACCTTC.

This clone was observed once. The CDR3 DNA follows: TGCGCCAGCAGCTTGGTTGGAGGCTCTGGAAACACCATATATTTT. Translating it yields CASSLVGGSGNTIYF. V gene TRBV5-1 combines with J gene TRBJ1-3; D uncertain. Trimming cost V 0 bases and J 0 bases, with 7 bases left between them. The CDR3 extends over 15 amino acids. Germline-derived CDR1 and CDR2 are SGHRS and YFSETQ.

The chain employs TRBV9 and TRBJ2-3; 7 bases match TRBD2. Germline loops: CDR1 SGDLS, CDR2 YYNGEE. Trimming took 4 bases from V and 0 from J; bases not matched to a gene: 5. This CDR3 is 15 amino acids long. CDR3 residues: CASSPGTTSTDTQYF. CDR3 nucleotide sequence: TGTGCCAGCAGCCCCGGGACTACCAGCACAGATACGCAGTATTTT.